The present entry profiles one TCR beta chain with its context. As yet, its antigen is unknown. There are 14 residues in the CDR3. Trimming at V came to 3 bases and at J to 6 bases, leaving 3 bases not matched to a gene. Germline V gene sequence: CDR1 MDHEN, CDR2 SYDVKM. Generated by immunoSEQ multiplex PCR, the TCRdb table keeps only in-frame clones and is missing some. Among about 130,000 clones listed, about 87% were seen once. This record comes from a study of T cell responses to AZD1222 COVID-19 vaccine. Study-wide results and caveats: Spike-specific TCR breadth rose after two AZD1222 doses, and depth rose as well. Most donors were white British and more were female, and clonal diversity was possibly underestimated. Seropositive status at baseline applied to only five to seven AZD1222 recipients. Dominant at 160-218 and 743-854, vaccine-associated CD4 TCRs also spanned spike.

Sequenced material: peripheral blood, taken on day 0 of AZD1222 vaccination. The chain combines TRBV28 with TRBJ2-7; 12 nucleotides agree with TRBD2. The origin of this receptor is an adult in good health. The CDR3 DNA reads TGTGCCAGCAGTTTTTCGACTAGCGGGAGCGAGCAGTACTTC. Its translation is CASSFSTSGSEQYF.